This entry concerns a single T cell receptor (beta chain). Antigen unknown. Using quantitative 5'-RACE with molecular barcodes, the authors made TCR beta libraries. MiXCR was run by TCRdb on the 5' RACE reads, yielding one entry per CDR3 protein. The data show 200,000 to 250,000 distinct CDR3 sequences, about 10% seen once. This entry comes from a study of CD8 T cells in ankylosing spondylitis. Per the germline V gene, CDR1 is SGHRS and CDR2 is YFSETQ. CDR3 size: 16 residues. V dropped 0 bases and J dropped 1 base, with 13 bases sitting between them. Study findings and constraints: Disease-linked clones displayed a CD8+ phenotype and appeared relatively rarely in peripheral blood. According to the report, clones linked to the disease were significantly enriched in matched synovial fluid samples taken from ankylosing spondylitis patients. Characteristic, it appeared, of ankylosing spondylitis blood was a TCR beta motif of about eight highly homologous variants.

Source material: blood, either unsorted or a sorted T cell fraction (not recorded which). The chain joins TRBV5-1 to TRBJ1-1; maybe TRBD1 (5 bases). The TCR comes from a male donor with ankylosing spondylitis or in good health (not recorded which). This CDR3 is CASSLGTPRGNTEAFF. The CDR3 DNA sequence: TGCGCCAGCAGCTTGGGGACTCCTAGGGGGAACACTGAAGCTTTCTTT. Combining the CDR3 with reference TRBV5-1 and TRBJ1-1 gives the whole variable domain KAGVTQTPRYLIKTRGQQVTLSCSPISGHRSVSWYQQTPGQGLQFLFEYFSETQRNKGNFPGRFSGRQFSNSRSEMNVSTLELGDSALYLCASSLGTPRGNTEAFFGQGTRLTVV.